This T cell receptor (beta chain) was identified during a study of response to subunit inactivated influenza vaccine. Findings and caveats of the study: Few additional T cells are recruited per seasonal influenza vaccination, authors suggested.

V was pared by 2 bases and J by 5 bases, with 12 bases between. The CDR3 runs to 14 residues. TCRdb reanalysed the RT-PCR reads using MiXCR and keeps one entry per CDR3 protein. The sample holds almost 600,000 distinct CDR3 sequences; 14% are singletons and the top ten take 11%. This clonotype was seen more than once but under ten times. Antigen specificity is unknown. This clonotype originated in a man between 50 and 59 years old who received an inactivated influenza vaccine. Source: PBMCs from blood, taken 12 days after vaccination. The chain recombines TRBV12-3 or TRBV12-4 with TRBJ1-2; TRBD1 might be the D (5 bases). The CDR3 reads CASSLRGQGYGYTF. The CDR3 bases are TGTGCCAGCAGTTTACGCGGTCAGGGATATGGCTACACCTTC.